This entry describes one T cell receptor beta chain. Per the study methods: Scientists estimated how many nucleated cells there were by amplifying reference gene primers. Repertoires were generated with immunoSEQ multiplex PCR, while TCRdb's copy carries only in-frame clones and drops some. The D gene and trimming were derived from the DNA, and the V and J assignments and clone size from that table. In the table there are approximately 74,000 clones, 75% to 95% of which are singletons. The data stem from a study of blood T cell repertoires in COVID-19. Study in general: The samples span acute and convalescent COVID-19 from the United States, Italy and Spain. Nucleic acid was either cDNA or gDNA, and it came from T cells, B-cell-depleted T cells, or PBMCs.

This CDR3 comprises 20 residues. The germline V gene encodes CDR1 LGHNA and CDR2 YNFKEQ. The V and J ends lost 4 bases and 5 bases, in that order; junction bases with no gene match: 15. The rearrangement joins TRBV4-2 to TRBJ2-2; 14 positions match TRBD2. The sequence was obtained from a woman in her fifties or sixties with active COVID-19. Sequencing used peripheral blood. In nucleotides, the CDR3 is TGTGCCAGCAGCCCCAGACACGGGACTAGCGGGAGATCGGGGACCGGGGAGCTGTTTTTT. Translation: CASSPRHGTSGRSGTGELFF.